This T cell receptor beta chain was recorded in a study of blood T cell repertoires in COVID-19. Study background: Sources were T cells, B-cell-depleted T cells, or PBMCs; the material itself was cDNA or gDNA.

Produced via immunoSEQ multiplex PCR; TCRdb's table is partial and in-frame only. The sample has 200,000 to 250,000 clones, around four fifths seen once. Trimming left V 8 bases short and J 1 base short, with 11 bases between. The CDR3 runs to 13 residues. The rearrangement links TRBV12-3 or TRBV12-4 to TRBJ1-1, with D hard to call. The sequenced material came from peripheral blood. The clonotype originates from a woman aged 55-69 years who had recovered from COVID-19. CDR3 in DNA: TGTGCCAGCCAAGGCCCGGGGAACACTGAAGCTTTCTTT. It specifies CASQGPGNTEAFF.